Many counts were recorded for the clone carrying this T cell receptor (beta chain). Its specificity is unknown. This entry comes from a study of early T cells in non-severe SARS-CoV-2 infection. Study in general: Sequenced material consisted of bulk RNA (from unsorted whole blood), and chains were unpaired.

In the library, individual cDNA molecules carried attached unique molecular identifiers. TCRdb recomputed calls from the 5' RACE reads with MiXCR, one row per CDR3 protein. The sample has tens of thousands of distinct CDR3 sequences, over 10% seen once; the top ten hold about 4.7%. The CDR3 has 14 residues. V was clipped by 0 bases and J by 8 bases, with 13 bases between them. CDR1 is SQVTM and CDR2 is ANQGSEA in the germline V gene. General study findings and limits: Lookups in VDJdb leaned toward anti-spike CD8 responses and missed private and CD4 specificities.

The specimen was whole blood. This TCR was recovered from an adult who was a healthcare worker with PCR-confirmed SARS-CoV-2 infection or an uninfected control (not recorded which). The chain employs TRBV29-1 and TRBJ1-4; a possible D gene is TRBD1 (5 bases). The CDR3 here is CSVEERGMGEKLFF. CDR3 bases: TGCAGCGTTGAAGAGAGGGGAATGGGGGAAAAACTGTTTTTT.